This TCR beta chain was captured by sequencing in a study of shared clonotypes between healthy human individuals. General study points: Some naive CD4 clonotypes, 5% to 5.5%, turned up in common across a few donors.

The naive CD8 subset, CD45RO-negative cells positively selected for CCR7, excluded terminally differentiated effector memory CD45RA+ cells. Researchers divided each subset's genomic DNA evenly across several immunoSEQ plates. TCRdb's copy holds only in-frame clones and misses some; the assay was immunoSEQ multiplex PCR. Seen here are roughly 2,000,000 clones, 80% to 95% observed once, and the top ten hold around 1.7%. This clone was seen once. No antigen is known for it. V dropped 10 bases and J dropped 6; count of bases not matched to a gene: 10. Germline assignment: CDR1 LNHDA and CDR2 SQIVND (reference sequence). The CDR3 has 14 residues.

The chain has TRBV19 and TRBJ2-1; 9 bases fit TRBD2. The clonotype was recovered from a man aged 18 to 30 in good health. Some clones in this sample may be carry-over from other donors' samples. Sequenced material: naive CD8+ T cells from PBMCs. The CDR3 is CATTVAGVGNEQFF. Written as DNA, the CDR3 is TGTGCCACCACGGTAGCGGGAGTAGGCAATGAGCAGTTCTTC.